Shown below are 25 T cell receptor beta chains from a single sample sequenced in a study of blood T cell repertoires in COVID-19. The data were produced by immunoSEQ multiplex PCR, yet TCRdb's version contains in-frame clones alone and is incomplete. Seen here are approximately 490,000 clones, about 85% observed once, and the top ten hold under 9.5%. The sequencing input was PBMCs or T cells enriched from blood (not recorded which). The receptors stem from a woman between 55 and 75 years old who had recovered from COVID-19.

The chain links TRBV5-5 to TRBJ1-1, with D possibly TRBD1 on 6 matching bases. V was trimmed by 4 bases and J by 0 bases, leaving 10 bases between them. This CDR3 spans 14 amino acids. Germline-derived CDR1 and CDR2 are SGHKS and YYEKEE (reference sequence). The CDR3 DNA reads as TGTGCCAGCAGCCATACAGGGTTGAACACTGAAGCTTTCTTT. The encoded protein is CASSHTGLNTEAFF. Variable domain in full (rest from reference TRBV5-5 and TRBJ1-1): DAGVTQSPTHLIKTRGQQVTLRCSPISGHKSVSWYQQVLGQGPQFIFQYYEKEERGRGNFPDRFSARQFPNYSSELNVNALLLGDSALYLCASSHTGLNTEAFFGQGTRLTVV.

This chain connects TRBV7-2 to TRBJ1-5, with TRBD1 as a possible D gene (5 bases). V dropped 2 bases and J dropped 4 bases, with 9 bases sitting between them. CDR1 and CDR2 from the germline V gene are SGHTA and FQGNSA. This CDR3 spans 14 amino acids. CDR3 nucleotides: TGTGCCAGCAGCTTATCTTCAGGGAATCAGCCCCAGCATTTT. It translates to CASSLSSGNQPQHF.

CDR3 in DNA: TGCGCCAGCAGCCAAGGAAGCCTTAACTATGGCTACACCTTC. Encoded protein: CASSQGSLNYGYTF. This rearrangement joins TRBV4-1 to TRBJ1-2, with D unresolved. CDR3 length: 14 amino acids. Germline V gives CDR1 MGHRA, CDR2 YSYEKL. V lost 1 base and J 1 base, leaving 7 bases between the germline ends.

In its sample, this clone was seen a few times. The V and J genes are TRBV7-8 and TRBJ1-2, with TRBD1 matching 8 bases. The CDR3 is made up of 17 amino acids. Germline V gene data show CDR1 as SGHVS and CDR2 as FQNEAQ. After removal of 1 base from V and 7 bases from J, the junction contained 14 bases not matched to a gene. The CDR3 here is CASSLGDRNTIIGGYTF. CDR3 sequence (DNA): TGTGCCAGCAGCTTAGGGGACAGGAATACAATCATCGGTGGCTACACCTTC.

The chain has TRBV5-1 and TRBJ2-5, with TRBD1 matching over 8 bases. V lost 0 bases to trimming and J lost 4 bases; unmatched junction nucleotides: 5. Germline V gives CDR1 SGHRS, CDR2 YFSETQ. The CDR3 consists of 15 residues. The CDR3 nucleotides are TGCGCCAGCAGCTTGGACAGGGGGGCAGGAGAGACCCAGTACTTC. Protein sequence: CASSLDRGAGETQYF.

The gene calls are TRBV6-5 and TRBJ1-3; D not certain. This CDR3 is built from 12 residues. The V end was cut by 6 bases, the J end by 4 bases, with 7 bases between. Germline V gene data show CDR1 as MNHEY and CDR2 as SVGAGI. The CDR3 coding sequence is TGTGCCAGCAGCTCCGGGGGAAACACCATATATTTT. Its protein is CASSSGGNTIYF.

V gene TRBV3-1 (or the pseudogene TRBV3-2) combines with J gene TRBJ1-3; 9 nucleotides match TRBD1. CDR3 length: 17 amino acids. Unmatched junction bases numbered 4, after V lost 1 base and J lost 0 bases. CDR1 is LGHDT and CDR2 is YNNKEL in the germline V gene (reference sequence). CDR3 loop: CASSQGGTGSSGNTIYF. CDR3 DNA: TGTGCCAGCAGCCAAGGCGGGACAGGGAGCTCTGGAAACACCATATATTTT.

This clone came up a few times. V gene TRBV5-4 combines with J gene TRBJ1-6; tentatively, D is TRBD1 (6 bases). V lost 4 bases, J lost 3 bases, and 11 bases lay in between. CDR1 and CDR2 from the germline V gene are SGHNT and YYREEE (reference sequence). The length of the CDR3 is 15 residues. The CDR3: CASSLDRNYNSPLHF. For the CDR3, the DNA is TGTGCCAGCAGCCTTGACAGGAACTATAATTCACCCCTCCACTTT. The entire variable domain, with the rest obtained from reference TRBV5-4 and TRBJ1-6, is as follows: ETGVTQSPTHLIKTRGQQVTLRCSSQSGHNTVSWYQQALGQGPQFIFQYYREEENGRGNFPPRFSGLQFPNYSSELNVNALELDDSALYLCASSLDRNYNSPLHFGNGTRLTVT.

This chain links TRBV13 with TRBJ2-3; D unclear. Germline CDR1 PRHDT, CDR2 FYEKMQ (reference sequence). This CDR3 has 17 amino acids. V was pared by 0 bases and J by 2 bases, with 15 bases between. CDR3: CASSLGSLADITDTQYF. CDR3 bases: TGTGCCAGCAGCTTAGGCTCTCTCGCAGATATCACAGATACGCAGTATTTT.

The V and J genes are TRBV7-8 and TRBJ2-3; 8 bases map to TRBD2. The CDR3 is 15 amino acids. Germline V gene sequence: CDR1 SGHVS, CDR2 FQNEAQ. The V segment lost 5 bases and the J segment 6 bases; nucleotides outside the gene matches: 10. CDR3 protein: CASSLSGGRWDTQYF. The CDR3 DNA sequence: TGTGCCAGCAGCCTCTCGGGGGGGCGCTGGGATACGCAGTATTTT.

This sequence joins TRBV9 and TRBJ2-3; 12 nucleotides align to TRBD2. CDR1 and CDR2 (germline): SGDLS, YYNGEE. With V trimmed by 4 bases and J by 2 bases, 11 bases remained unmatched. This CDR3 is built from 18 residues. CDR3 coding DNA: TGTGCCAGCAGCCTGTTGGCTAGCGGGGGGGCCAACACAGATACGCAGTATTTT. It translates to CASSLLASGGANTDTQYF.

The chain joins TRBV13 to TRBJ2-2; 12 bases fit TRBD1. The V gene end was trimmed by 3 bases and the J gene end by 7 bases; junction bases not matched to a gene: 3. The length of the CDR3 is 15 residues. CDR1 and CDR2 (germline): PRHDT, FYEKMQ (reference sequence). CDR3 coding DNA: TGTGCCAGCAGCTTGGGACAGGGGGCTGTCGGGGAGCTGTTTTTT. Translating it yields CASSLGQGAVGELFF.

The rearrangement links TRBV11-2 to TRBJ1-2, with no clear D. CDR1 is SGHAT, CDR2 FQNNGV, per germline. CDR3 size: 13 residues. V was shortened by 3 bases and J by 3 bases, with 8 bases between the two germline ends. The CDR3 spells CASSLSTDYGYTF. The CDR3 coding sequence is TGTGCCAGCAGCTTGTCTACAGACTATGGCTACACCTTC.

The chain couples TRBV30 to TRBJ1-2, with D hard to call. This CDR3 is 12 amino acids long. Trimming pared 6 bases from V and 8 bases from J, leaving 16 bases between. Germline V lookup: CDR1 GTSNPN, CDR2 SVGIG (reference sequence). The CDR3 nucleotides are TGTGCCTGCCTGCCGGGATCCGGGGGCTACACCTTC. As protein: CACLPGSGGYTF.

CDR3 DNA sequence: TGTGCCAGTAGTATAGATTCAGGGGGTCATAGCAATCAGCCCCAGCATTTT. Its translation: CASSIDSGGHSNQPQHF. The rearrangement joins TRBV19 to TRBJ1-5; 7 bases align to TRBD1. This CDR3 contains 17 residues. V was pared by 0 bases and J by 0 bases, with 5 bases of the junction left unmatched. Germline-derived CDR1 and CDR2 are LNHDA and SQIVND (reference sequence).

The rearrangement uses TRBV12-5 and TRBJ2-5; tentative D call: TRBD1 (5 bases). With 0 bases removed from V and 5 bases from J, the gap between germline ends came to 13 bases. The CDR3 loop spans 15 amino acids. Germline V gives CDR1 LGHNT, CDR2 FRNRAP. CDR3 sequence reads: CASGLVIQGSETQYF. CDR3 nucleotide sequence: TGTGCTAGTGGTTTGGTTATCCAGGGTTCGGAGACCCAGTACTTC.

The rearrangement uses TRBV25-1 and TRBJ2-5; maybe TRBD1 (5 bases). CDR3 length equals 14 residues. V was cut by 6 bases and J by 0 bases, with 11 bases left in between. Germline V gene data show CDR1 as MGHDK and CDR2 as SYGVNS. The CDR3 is CASSPRTNQETQYF. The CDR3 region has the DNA TGTGCCAGCAGCCCGCGGACAAACCAAGAGACCCAGTACTTC.

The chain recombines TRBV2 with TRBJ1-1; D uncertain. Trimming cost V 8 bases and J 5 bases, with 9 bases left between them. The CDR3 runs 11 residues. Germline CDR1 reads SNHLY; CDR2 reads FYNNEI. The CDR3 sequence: CASRTRTEAFF. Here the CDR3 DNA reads TGTGCCAGCCGCACGAGGACTGAAGCTTTCTTT. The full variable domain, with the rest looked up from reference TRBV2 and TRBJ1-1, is EPEVTQTPSHQVTQMGQEVILRCVPISNHLYFYWYRQILGQKVEFLVSFYNNEISEKSEIFDDQFSVERPDGSNFTLKIRSTKLEDSAMYFCASRTRTEAFFGQGTRLTVV.

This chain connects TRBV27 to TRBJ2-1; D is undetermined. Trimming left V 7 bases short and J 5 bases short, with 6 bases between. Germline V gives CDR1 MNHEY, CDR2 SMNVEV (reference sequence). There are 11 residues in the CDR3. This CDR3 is CASIGDNEQFF. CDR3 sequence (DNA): TGTGCCAGCATCGGTGACAATGAGCAGTTCTTC.

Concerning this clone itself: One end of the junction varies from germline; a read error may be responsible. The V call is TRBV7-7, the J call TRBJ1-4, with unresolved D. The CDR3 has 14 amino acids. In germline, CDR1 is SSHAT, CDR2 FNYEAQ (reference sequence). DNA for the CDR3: TGTGCTAGCAGCCGGGAGGTCGGAGAGGAAAAACTGTTTTTT. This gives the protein CASSREVGEEKLFF.

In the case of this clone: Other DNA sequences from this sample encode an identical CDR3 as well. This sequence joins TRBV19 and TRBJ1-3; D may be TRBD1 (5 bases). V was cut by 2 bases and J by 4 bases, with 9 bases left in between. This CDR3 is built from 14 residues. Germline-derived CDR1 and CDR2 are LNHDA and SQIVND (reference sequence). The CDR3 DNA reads TGTGCCAGTAGTATATCAGGGTCCGGAAACACCATATATTTT. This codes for CASSISGSGNTIYF.

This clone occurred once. The CDR3 here is CASSGQYSGAVTQYF. As DNA, the CDR3 is TGTGCCAGCAGCGGCCAGTATAGCGGGGCTGTTACGCAGTATTTT. V and J are TRBV2 and TRBJ2-3; 8 positions match TRBD2. The germline gives CDR1 SNHLY, CDR2 FYNNEI. V shed 6 bases, J shed 8 bases, and the junction held 13 bases outside the gene matches. This CDR3 contains 15 residues.

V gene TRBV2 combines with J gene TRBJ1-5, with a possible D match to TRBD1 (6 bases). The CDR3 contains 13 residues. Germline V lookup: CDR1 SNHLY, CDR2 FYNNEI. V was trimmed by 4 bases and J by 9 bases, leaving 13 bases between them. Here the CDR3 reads CASSAGASGPQHF. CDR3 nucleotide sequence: TGTGCCAGCAGTGCAGGGGCGTCGGGGCCCCAGCATTTT.

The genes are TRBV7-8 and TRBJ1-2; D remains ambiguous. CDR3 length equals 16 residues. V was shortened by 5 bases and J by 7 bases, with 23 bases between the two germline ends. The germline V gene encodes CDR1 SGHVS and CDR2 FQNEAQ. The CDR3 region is CASSKRGQTPRVGYTF. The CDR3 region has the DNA TGTGCCAGCAGCAAGCGAGGGCAGACGCCGCGAGTTGGCTACACCTTC.

CDR3 residues: CASSLGSIASGNTIYF. The DNA for the CDR3 is TGCGCCAGCAGCTTGGGTAGCATCGCCTCTGGAAACACCATATATTTT. This chain uses TRBV5-1 with TRBJ1-3; the D is unclear. This CDR3 spans 16 amino acids. Germline assignment: CDR1 SGHRS and CDR2 YFSETQ. Between the trimmed V and J ends, which lost 0 bases and 0 bases, there was a span of 10 bases.